This record looks at one TCR beta chain sequence and its context. What it recognizes is unknown. The use of a sample-barcoded 5' primer and a J-beta primer mix characterized a second PCR of roughly 6 to 11 cycles. Every molecule of cDNA carried a tag from a template-switch adaptor with 12 random nucleotides. TCRdb independently ran MiXCR on the 5' RACE reads; one entry per CDR3 protein. There are 1.5 million to 1.8 million distinct CDR3 sequences in the sample; roughly two fifths occur only once, and about 3.8% lies in the top ten. The sample is drawn from a study of blood T cells in healthy people across ages. Study summary: Using template switching, researchers captured about one barcoded beta molecule for each two T cells. General study results and limits: Roughly linearly, TCR beta diversity per million T cells fell as age increased.

Samples each had at least 5.5 micrograms of total RNA extracted. The V gene lost 5 bases and the J gene lost 0 bases, with 8 bases spanning the gap. This CDR3 is 13 amino acids long. Germline lookup yields CDR1 SQVTM and CDR2 ANQGSEA. The V gene is TRBV29-1, the J gene TRBJ1-3, with D uncertain. The specimen was blood. The sequence derives from a woman aged 18-29 years in good health. The CDR3 sequence: CSVRIDSGNTIYF. The CDR3 nucleotides read TGCAGCGTTAGGATAGACTCTGGAAACACCATATATTTT.